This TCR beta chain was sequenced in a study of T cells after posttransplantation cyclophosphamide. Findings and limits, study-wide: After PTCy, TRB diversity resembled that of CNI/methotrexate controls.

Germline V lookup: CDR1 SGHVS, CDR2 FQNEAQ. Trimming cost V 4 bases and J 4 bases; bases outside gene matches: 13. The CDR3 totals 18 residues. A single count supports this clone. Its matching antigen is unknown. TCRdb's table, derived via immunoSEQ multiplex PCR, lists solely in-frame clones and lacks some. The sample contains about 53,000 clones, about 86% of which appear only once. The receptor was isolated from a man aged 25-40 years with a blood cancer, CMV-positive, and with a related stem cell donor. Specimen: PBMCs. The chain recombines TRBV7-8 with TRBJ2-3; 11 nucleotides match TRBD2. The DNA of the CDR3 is TGTGCCAGCAGCTCCCGGGCATTAGCGGGAGGGCCGGCAGATACGCAGTATTTT. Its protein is CASSSRALAGGPADTQYF.